What follows are 21 T cell receptor beta chains derived from one specimen sequenced in a study of blood T cell repertoires in COVID-19. The data were produced by immunoSEQ multiplex PCR, yet TCRdb's version contains in-frame clones alone and is incomplete. The sample holds about 200,000 clones; around 92% are singletons and the top ten take roughly 4%. The sample was PBMCs or T cells enriched from blood (not recorded which). Every receptor here comes from a woman under 40 with acute COVID-19.

J is TRBJ1-4 and V is TRBV7-2; no definite D call. CDR1 SGHTA and CDR2 FQGNSA come from the germline V gene. The germline V and J ends were trimmed by 4 bases and 7 bases, with 16 bases remaining between them. The CDR3 is made up of 15 amino acids. DNA for the CDR3: TGTGCCAGCAGCTCCGGAAGGCGGTTTGGTGAAAAACTGTTTTTT. It encodes CASSSGRRFGEKLFF.

The J gene is TRBJ1-4, the V gene TRBV28; 7 nucleotides line up with TRBD1. This CDR3 is 14 amino acids long. The germline V gene has CDR1 MDHEN and CDR2 SYDVKM. Trimming at V came to 6 bases and at J to 4 bases, leaving 5 bases not matched to a gene. Here the CDR3 reads CASSPGTVNEKLFF. The CDR3 nucleotides read TGTGCCAGCAGCCCCGGGACAGTTAATGAAAAACTGTTTTTT. Full variable domain (missing parts from reference TRBV28 and TRBJ1-4): DVKVTQSSRYLVKRTGEKVFLECVQDMDHENMFWYRQDPGLGLRLIYFSYDVKMKEKGDIPEGYSVSREKKERFSLILESASTNQTSMYLCASSPGTVNEKLFFGSGTQLSVL.

The genes are TRBV14 and TRBJ2-7, with 10 bases fitting TRBD1. The J segment lost 2 bases and the V segment lost 4 bases, leaving 2 bases of the junction unmatched. This CDR3 has 14 residues. The germline gives CDR1 SGHDN, CDR2 FVKESK. CDR3 region: CASSPGQGAYEQYF. DNA for the CDR3: TGTGCCAGCAGCCCCGGACAGGGGGCCTACGAGCAGTACTTC. The full variable domain, with the rest looked up from reference TRBV14 and TRBJ2-7, is EAGVTQFPSHSVIEKGQTVTLRCDPISGHDNLYWYRRVMGKEIKFLLHFVKESKQDESGMPNNRFLAERTGGTYSTLKVQPAELEDSGVYFCASSPGQGAYEQYFGPGTRLTVT.

This rearrangement joins TRBV11-2 to TRBJ1-4, with D possibly TRBD1 on 6 matching bases. The germline V and J ends were trimmed by 5 bases and 7 bases, with 17 bases remaining between them. The CDR3 consists of 15 residues. Germline values: CDR1 SGHAT, CDR2 FQNNGV. CDR3 bases: TGTGCCAGCAGCCGGGGGGCGAGTGGAGTTGAAAAACTGTTTTTT. It yields the protein CASSRGASGVEKLFF.

The J gene is TRBJ1-2, the V gene TRBV28, with unresolved D. Germline V gives CDR1 MDHEN, CDR2 SYDVKM. V gave up 2 bases and J gave up 2 bases, with 3 bases separating them. The CDR3 loop spans 12 amino acids. This chain's CDR3 is CASSLRNYGYTF. CDR3 bases: TGTGCCAGCAGTTTACGGAACTATGGCTACACCTTC.

The chain employs TRBV11-2 and TRBJ2-1, with TRBD2 matching over 9 bases. The CDR3 runs to 15 residues. Germline lookup yields CDR1 SGHAT and CDR2 FQNNGV. V dropped 4 bases and J dropped 2; count of bases not matched to a gene: 3. The CDR3: CASSYAGGPYNEQFF. The CDR3 DNA reads as TGTGCCAGCAGCTATGCGGGGGGGCCCTACAATGAGCAGTTCTTC.

This clone was observed a single time. This sequence joins TRBV18 and TRBJ1-5; D unclear. Germline V gene lookup returns CDR1 KGHSH and CDR2 LQKENI. V lost 2 bases to trimming and J lost 8 bases, with 19 bases between them. This CDR3 contains 16 residues. Here the CDR3 reads CASSPGAGGSGEPQHF. The CDR3 region has the DNA TGTGCCAGCTCACCAGGAGCGGGAGGGTCGGGTGAGCCCCAGCATTTT.

The chain joins TRBV7-3 to TRBJ2-2, with D possibly being TRBD1 (5 bases). This CDR3 contains 13 residues. The ends were cut back, 5 bases at V and 5 bases at J, with 9 bases in the middle. Germline V gives CDR1 SGHTA, CDR2 FQGTGA. This chain's CDR3 is CASSQGVTGELFF. The CDR3 DNA sequence: TGTGCCAGCAGCCAAGGGGTTACCGGGGAGCTGTTTTTT.

In this sample, this clone turned up a few times. The V and J genes are TRBV4-3 and TRBJ1-4, with 12 bases matching TRBD1. This CDR3 is 18 amino acids long. The V segment lost 1 base and the J segment 7 bases; nucleotides outside the gene matches: 10. Germline CDR1 is LGHNA and CDR2 is YSLEER. This CDR3 is CASSQGVGTGGLGEKLFF. For the CDR3, the DNA is TGCGCCAGCAGCCAAGGGGTTGGGACAGGGGGCCTTGGTGAAAAACTGTTTTTT.

V is TRBV4-3 and J is TRBJ1-6, with a possible D match to TRBD1 (6 bases). This CDR3 contains 17 residues. CDR1 and CDR2 from the germline V gene are LGHNA and YSLEER. Trimming cost V 1 base and J 2 bases, with 12 bases left between them. DNA of the CDR3: TGCGCCAGCAGCCAAGTTCGAACAGGGCCCTATAATTCACCCCTCCACTTT. This codes for CASSQVRTGPYNSPLHF.

This clone came up once. This chain joins TRBV10-2 and TRBJ2-7; 8 nucleotides match TRBD1. The CDR3 is 14 amino acids. Germline V lookup: CDR1 WSHSY, CDR2 SAAADI. J gave up 5 bases and V 7 bases, and 10 bases lay outside the gene matches. The CDR3 DNA reads as TGCGCCAGCACCAAAGACAGGGGAAGAAACGAGCAGTACTTC. Its translation is CASTKDRGRNEQYF.

This sequence joins TRBV29-1 and TRBJ1-2, with 12 positions matching TRBD1. The CDR3 extends over 15 amino acids. Germline CDR1 reads SQVTM; CDR2 reads ANQGSEA. With 6 bases clipped from V and 5 bases from J, the junction kept 10 bases outside the gene matches. As DNA, the CDR3 is TGCAGCGTCGCCGCCGGGACAGGGGGCCGGTATGGCTACACCTTC. Residues: CSVAAGTGGRYGYTF.

Only one count was recorded for this clone. This chain connects TRBV7-6 to TRBJ2-3, with TRBD2 matching 7 bases. Germline-derived CDR1 and CDR2 are SGHVS and FNYEAQ. V lost 1 base and J lost 5; bases outside the gene matches: 6. The CDR3 spans 15 residues. The CDR3 nucleotides are TGTGCCAGCAGCTTAGGTTTGGGGGGGTTAGATACGCAGTATTTT. Its protein product is CASSLGLGGLDTQYF.

The chain employs TRBV11-3 and TRBJ2-1, with D perhaps TRBD2 (6 bases). Germline CDR1 reads SGHNT; CDR2 reads YENEEA. The CDR3 sequence is 13 residues long. The germline V and J ends were trimmed by 1 base and 15 bases, with 16 bases remaining between them. The CDR3 DNA reads as TGTGCCAGCAGCTTAGGGGGAGGTTACGGACTGTTCTTC. Encoded protein: CASSLGGGYGLFF. The full variable domain, in which reference TRBV11-3 and TRBJ2-1 provide the parts outside the CDR3, is EAGVVQSPRYKIIEKKQPVAFWCNPISGHNTLYWYLQNLGQGPELLIRYENEEAVDDSQLPKDRFSAERLKGVDSTLKIQPAELGDSAVYLCASSLGGGYGLFFGPGTRLTVL.

As to this clone: The same CDR3 can be traced to other DNA sequences in this sample. The chain carries TRBV29-1 and TRBJ2-1; a weak D match, TRBD2 (6 bases). The CDR3 runs 14 residues. The germline CDR1 and CDR2 sequences are SQVTM and ANQGSEA. V lost 3 bases and J lost 0, with 9 bases in between. The CDR3 nucleotides are TGCAGCGTTGAGCGGGGCAGCTCCTACAATGAGCAGTTCTTC. It specifies CSVERGSSYNEQFF.

The chain uses TRBV30 and TRBJ1-6; possible D gene TRBD1, 5 bases. Trimming pared 2 bases from V and 4 bases from J, leaving 21 bases between. CDR3 length: 18 residues. Germline values: CDR1 GTSNPN, CDR2 SVGIG (reference sequence). The DNA for the CDR3 is TGTGCCTGGAGTCCCCCTCGATCCCGTACAGGATATAATTCACCCCTCCACTTT. Its protein is CAWSPPRSRTGYNSPLHF.

This clone appeared a few times. J is TRBJ2-2 and V is TRBV10-3; no definite D call. Germline CDR1 ENHRY, CDR2 SYGVKD. This CDR3 comprises 12 residues. V was cut by 5 bases and J by 1 base, with 2 bases left in between. CDR3 coding DNA: TGTGCCATCAGTCAGAACACCGGGGAGCTGTTTTTT. Protein sequence: CAISQNTGELFF.

The chain couples TRBV10-2 to TRBJ1-4; no definite D call. Between the trimmed V and J ends, which lost 0 bases and 4 bases, there was a span of 15 bases. The germline V gene has CDR1 WSHSY and CDR2 SAAADI. This CDR3 is built from 17 residues. The CDR3 sequence: CASSESLRAGGNEKLFF. The DNA for the CDR3 is TGCGCCAGCAGTGAGTCGTTGAGGGCAGGAGGTAATGAAAAACTGTTTTTT.

This rearrangement joins TRBV15 to TRBJ2-7, with TRBD1 as a possible D gene (5 bases). V lost 5 bases and J 4 bases, leaving 12 bases between the germline ends. This CDR3 contains 13 residues. The germline CDR1 and CDR2 sequences are LNHNV and YYDKDF (reference sequence). The CDR3 coding sequence is TGTGCCACCAGCGGGCATCAGGGTTACGAGCAGTACTTC. This codes for CATSGHQGYEQYF.

This clone was observed a few times. The chain couples TRBV7-2 to TRBJ2-7; 8 nucleotides align to TRBD2. This CDR3 has 19 residues. Unmatched junction bases numbered 19, after V lost 4 bases and J lost 2 bases. The germline CDR1 and CDR2 sequences are SGHTA and FQGNSA. For the CDR3, the DNA is TGTGCCAGCAGCTCGATAAAAAAAGAGCCGGGACTAGTCCCCTACGAGCAGTACTTC. It encodes CASSSIKKEPGLVPYEQYF. Based on the CDR3 plus reference TRBV7-2 and TRBJ2-7, the full variable domain is GAGVSQSPSNKVTEKGKDVELRCDPISGHTALYWYRQSLGQGLEFLIYFQGNSAPDKSGLPSDRFSAERTGGSVSTLTIQRTQQEDSAVYLCASSSIKKEPGLVPYEQYFGPGTRLTVT.

The V and J genes are TRBV2 and TRBJ1-2; 9 bases agree with TRBD1. This CDR3 contains 14 residues. With 4 bases clipped from V and 7 bases from J, the junction kept 7 bases outside the gene matches. Germline CDR1 is SNHLY and CDR2 is FYNNEI. The CDR3 nucleotides are TGTGCCAGCAGTGCTTTACAGGGGGCGGGTGGCTACACCTTC. Translation gives CASSALQGAGGYTF.